This is a list of T cell receptor beta chains from one sample in a study of blood T cells in healthy people across ages. One entry per CDR3 protein, called by TCRdb with MiXCR from the 5' RACE reads. The data hold fewer than 2,000,000 distinct CDR3 sequences, with about 35% observed a single time. Sequencing input: blood. Source of these receptors: a woman in her thirties in good health. Both conserved end residues are part of each CDR3. The D gene is left open where the match is weak. Clone size is not always given. Where it is, it says once, few, many or a class for expanded clones.

V gene	clone size	D gene	CDR3 length	J gene	CDR3 protein	CDR3 DNA
TRBV5-1	.	TRBD2	15	TRBJ2-5	CASSWTSGGSETQYF	TGCGCCAGCAGCTGGACTAGCGGGGGTTCAGAGACCCAGTACTTC
TRBV2	.	TRBD2	13	TRBJ2-3	CASRTSGGDTQYF	TGTGCCAGTCGGACTAGCGGGGGTGATACGCAGTATTTT
TRBV6-6	.	.	13	TRBJ1-1	CATTRVVNTEAFF	TGTGCCACAACTCGGGTTGTGAACACTGAAGCTTTCTTT
TRBV14	few	.	15	TRBJ2-5	CASSHLPGRSETQYF	TGTGCCAGCAGCCATCTGCCGGGACGGTCGGAGACCCAGTACTTC
TRBV10-3	.	.	15	TRBJ2-3	CAISERDFRTDTQYF	TGTGCCATCAGTGAGAGGGACTTCCGCACAGATACGCAGTATTTT
TRBV25-1	.	.	12	TRBJ2-1	CASSDLVNEQFF	TGTGCCAGCAGTGATCTAGTCAATGAGCAGTTCTTC
TRBV20-1	.	TRBD2	16	TRBJ2-1	CSVGLAGGAAYNEQFF	TGCAGTGTCGGACTAGCGGGAGGAGCCGCCTACAATGAGCAGTTCTTC
TRBV20-1	.	.	12	TRBJ2-3	CSKTDGMPPQYF	TGCAGTAAAACAGATGGGATGCCGCCGCAGTATTTT
TRBV20-1	many	.	15	TRBJ2-7	CSARGALAFSYEQYF	TGCAGTGCTAGAGGGGCGTTAGCGTTCTCCTACGAGCAGTACTTC
TRBV20-1	few	TRBD1	12	TRBJ2-7	CSASGDRGPQYF	TGCAGTGCCTCGGGGGACAGGGGGCCCCAGTACTTC
TRBV27	few	.	14	TRBJ2-3	CASSVREGADTQYF	TGTGCCAGCAGCGTACGGGAAGGGGCAGATACGCAGTATTTT
TRBV28	.	.	18	TRBJ1-2	CASSSRPGQNPINYGYTF	TGTGCCAGCAGTTCACGACCCGGACAAAACCCTATAAACTATGGCTACACCTTC
TRBV20-1	.	.	15	TRBJ2-7	CSARDGTGRHYEQYF	TGCAGTGCTAGAGATGGAACAGGGCGCCACTACGAGCAGTACTTC
TRBV7-3	.	.	14	TRBJ2-3	CASGSGLSTDTQYF	TGTGCCAGCGGGTCGGGACTTAGCACAGATACGCAGTATTTT
TRBV5-1	.	.	16	TRBJ2-7	CASSLGALDGTYEQYF	TGCGCCAGCAGCTTAGGGGCATTGGACGGGACCTACGAGCAGTACTTC
TRBV5-1	many	TRBD1	15	TRBJ2-3	CASSLRTGDTDTQYF	TGCGCCAGCAGCTTACGGACAGGGGACACAGATACGCAGTATTTT
TRBV27	.	.	16	TRBJ2-7	CASSHLTGHGPYEQYF	TGTGCCAGCAGTCACCTGACGGGACACGGACCCTACGAGCAGTACTTC
TRBV7-9	.	.	13	TRBJ1-4	CASSFPPEEKLFF	TGTGCCAGCAGTTTTCCCCCCGAGGAAAAACTGTTTTTT
TRBV6-6	few	.	12	TRBJ2-7	CASQGRGYEQYF	TGTGCCAGCCAGGGGAGGGGCTACGAGCAGTACTTC
TRBV30	.	TRBD1	15	TRBJ1-2	CAWSPGTVLNYGYTF	TGTGCCTGGAGCCCGGGGACAGTGCTTAACTATGGCTACACCTTC
TRBV4-1	.	.	15	TRBJ1-1	CASRAPGQRNTEAFF	TGCGCCAGCAGGGCCCCGGGCCAAAGGAACACTGAAGCTTTCTTT
TRBV4-1	.	.	15	TRBJ2-7	CASSPQTRSAYEQYF	TGCGCCAGCAGCCCCCAAACTAGGTCGGCCTACGAGCAGTACTTC
TRBV6-4	once	.	16	TRBJ2-1	CTSSDEAGVEVNEQFF	TGTACCAGCAGTGACGAGGCGGGCGTTGAGGTCAATGAGCAGTTCTTC
TRBV5-1	many	TRBD2	14	TRBJ2-7	CASSLSGGFYEQYF	TGCGCCAGCAGCTTGAGCGGGGGATTCTACGAGCAGTACTTC
TRBV20-1	few	.	14	TRBJ2-5	CSARSRTLRETQYF	TGCAGTGCTAGGAGTAGGACCCTGCGGGAGACCCAGTACTTC
TRBV12-3/TRBV12-4	many	.	14	TRBJ2-7	CASSIGGSTYEQYF	TGTGCCAGCAGCATCGGAGGGAGCACCTACGAGCAGTACTTC